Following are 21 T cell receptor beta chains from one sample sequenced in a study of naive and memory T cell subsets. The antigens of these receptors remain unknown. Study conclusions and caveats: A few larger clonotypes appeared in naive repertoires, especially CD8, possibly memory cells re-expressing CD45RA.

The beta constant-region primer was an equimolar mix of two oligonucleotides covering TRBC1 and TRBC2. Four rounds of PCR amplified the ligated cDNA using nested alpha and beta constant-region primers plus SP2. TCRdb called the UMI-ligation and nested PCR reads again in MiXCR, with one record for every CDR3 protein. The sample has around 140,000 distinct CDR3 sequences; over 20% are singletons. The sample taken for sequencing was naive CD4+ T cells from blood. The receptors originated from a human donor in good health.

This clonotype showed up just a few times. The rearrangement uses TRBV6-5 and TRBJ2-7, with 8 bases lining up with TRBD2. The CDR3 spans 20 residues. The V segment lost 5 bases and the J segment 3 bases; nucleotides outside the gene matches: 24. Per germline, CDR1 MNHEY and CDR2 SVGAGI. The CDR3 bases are TGTGCCAGCAGTCGACCAACCATAATGAGGAGCGGGAGCTCCTTCTACGAGCAGTACTTC. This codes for CASSRPTIMRSGSSFYEQYF.

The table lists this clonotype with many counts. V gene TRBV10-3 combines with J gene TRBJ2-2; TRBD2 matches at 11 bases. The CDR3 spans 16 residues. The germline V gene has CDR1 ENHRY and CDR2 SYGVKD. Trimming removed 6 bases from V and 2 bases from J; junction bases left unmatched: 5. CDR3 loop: CAISTTSGRNTGELFF. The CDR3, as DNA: TGTGCCATCAGCACAACTAGCGGGAGAAACACCGGGGAGCTGTTTTTT.

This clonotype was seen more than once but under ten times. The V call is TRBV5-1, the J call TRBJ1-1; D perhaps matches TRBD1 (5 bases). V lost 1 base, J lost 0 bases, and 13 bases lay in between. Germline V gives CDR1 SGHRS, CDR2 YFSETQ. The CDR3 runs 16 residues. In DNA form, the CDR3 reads TGCGCCAGCAGCTTGAGTCATGGGGCCATGAACACTGAAGCTTTCTTT. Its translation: CASSLSHGAMNTEAFF.

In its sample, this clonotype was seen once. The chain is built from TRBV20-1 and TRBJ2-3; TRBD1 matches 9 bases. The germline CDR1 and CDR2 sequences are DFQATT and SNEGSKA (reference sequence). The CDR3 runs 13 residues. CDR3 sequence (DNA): TGCAGGGCAGGACAGGGGATCACAGATACGCAGTATTTT. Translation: CRAGQGITDTQYF.

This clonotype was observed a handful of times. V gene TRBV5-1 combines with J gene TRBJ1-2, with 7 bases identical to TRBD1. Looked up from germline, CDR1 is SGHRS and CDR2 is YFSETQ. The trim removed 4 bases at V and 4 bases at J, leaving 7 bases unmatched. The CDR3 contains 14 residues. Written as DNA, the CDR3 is TGCGCCAGCAGCCCTGCCCAGGGGGGCTATGGCTACACCTTC. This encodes CASSPAQGGYGYTF. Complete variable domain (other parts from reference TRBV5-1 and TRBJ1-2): KAGVTQTPRYLIKTRGQQVTLSCSPISGHRSVSWYQQTPGQGLQFLFEYFSETQRNKGNFPGRFSGRQFSNSRSEMNVSTLELGDSALYLCASSPAQGGYGYTFGSGTRLTVV.

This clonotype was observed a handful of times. The CDR3 nucleotides read TGTGCCAGCAGGTCTCCAGCGGGTAGCACAGATACGCAGTATTTT. Translation: CASRSPAGSTDTQYF. This sequence joins TRBV28 and TRBJ2-3, with D possibly being TRBD2 (6 bases). CDR3 length equals 15 residues. The germline V gene encodes CDR1 MDHEN and CDR2 SYDVKM. With 6 bases removed from V and 0 bases from J, the gap between germline ends came to 13 bases. Filled out from reference TRBV28 and TRBJ2-3, the complete variable domain reads DVKVTQSSRYLVKRTGEKVFLECVQDMDHENMFWYRQDPGLGLRLIYFSYDVKMKEKGDIPEGYSVSREKKERFSLILESASTNQTSMYLCASRSPAGSTDTQYFGPGTRLTVL.

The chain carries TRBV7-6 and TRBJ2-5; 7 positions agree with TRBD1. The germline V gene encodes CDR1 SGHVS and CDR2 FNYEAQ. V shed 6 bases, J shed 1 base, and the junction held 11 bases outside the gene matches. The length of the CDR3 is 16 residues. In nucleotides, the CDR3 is TGTGCCAGCAGTCGCCCTTCGACAGGGACCCAAGAGACCCAGTACTTC. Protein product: CASSRPSTGTQETQYF.

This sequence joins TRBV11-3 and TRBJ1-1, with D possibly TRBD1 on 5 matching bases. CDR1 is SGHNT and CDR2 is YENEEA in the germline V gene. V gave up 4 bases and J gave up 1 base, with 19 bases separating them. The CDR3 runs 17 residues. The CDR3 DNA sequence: TGTGCCAGCAGCTCCCGAGCGGGGCAGGGACGGAACACTGAAGCTTTCTTT. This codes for CASSSRAGQGRNTEAFF.

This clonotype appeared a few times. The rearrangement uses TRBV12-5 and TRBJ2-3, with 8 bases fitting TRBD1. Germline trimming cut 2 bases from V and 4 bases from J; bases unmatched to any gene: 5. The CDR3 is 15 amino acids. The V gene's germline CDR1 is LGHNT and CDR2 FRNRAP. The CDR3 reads CASGLTDRGPDTQYF. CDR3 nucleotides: TGTGCTAGTGGTTTGACAGACAGGGGCCCAGATACGCAGTATTTT.

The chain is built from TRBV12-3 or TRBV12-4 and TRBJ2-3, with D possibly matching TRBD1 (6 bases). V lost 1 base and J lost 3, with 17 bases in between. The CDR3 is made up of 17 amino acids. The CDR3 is CASSLGGQTVGTDTQYF. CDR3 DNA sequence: TGTGCCAGCAGTTTAGGGGGACAAACCGTGGGAACAGATACGCAGTATTTT.

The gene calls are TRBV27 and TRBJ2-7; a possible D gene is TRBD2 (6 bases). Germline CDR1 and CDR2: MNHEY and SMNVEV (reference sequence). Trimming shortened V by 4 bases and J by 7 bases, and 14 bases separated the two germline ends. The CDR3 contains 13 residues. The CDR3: CASSWGPAGEQYF. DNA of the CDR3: TGTGCCAGCAGTTGGGGACCCGCGGGGGAGCAGTACTTC.

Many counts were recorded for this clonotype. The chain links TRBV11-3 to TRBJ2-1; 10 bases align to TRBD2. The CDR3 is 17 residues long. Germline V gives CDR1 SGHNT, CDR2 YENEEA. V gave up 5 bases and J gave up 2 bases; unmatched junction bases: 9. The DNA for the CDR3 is TGTGCCAGCAGCCGAGGAGCGGGAGGGCCCCCCTACAATGAGCAGTTCTTC. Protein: CASSRGAGGPPYNEQFF.

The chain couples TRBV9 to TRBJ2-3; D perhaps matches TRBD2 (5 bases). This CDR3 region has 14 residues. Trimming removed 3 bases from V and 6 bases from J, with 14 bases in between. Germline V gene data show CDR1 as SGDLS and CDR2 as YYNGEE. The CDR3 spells CASSDSGFPDTQYF. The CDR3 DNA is TGTGCCAGCAGCGACTCGGGATTCCCGGATACGCAGTATTTT. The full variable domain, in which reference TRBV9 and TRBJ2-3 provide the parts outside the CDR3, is DSGVTQTPKHLITATGQRVTLRCSPRSGDLSVYWYQQSLDQGLQFLIQYYNGEERAKGNILERFSAQQFPDLHSELNLSSLELGDSALYFCASSDSGFPDTQYFGPGTRLTVL.

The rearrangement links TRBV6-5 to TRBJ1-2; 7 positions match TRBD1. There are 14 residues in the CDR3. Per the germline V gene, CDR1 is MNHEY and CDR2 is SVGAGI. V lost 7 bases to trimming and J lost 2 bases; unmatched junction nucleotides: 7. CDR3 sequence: CASTRDRSNYGYTF. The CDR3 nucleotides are TGTGCCAGCACTAGGGACAGATCCAACTATGGCTACACCTTC.

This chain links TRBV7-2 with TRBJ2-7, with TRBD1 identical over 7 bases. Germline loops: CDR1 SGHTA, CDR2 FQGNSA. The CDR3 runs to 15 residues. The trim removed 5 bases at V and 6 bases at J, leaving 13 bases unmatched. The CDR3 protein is CASSRGGQENSEQYF. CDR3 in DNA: TGTGCCAGCAGCCGGGGCGGACAGGAAAATAGCGAGCAGTACTTC.

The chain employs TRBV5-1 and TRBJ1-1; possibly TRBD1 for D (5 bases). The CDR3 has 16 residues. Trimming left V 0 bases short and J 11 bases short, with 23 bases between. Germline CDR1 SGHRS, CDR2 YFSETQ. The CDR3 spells CASSLGIVRDSGKAFF. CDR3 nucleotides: TGCGCCAGCAGCTTGGGAATTGTACGAGACAGTGGGAAGGCTTTCTTT. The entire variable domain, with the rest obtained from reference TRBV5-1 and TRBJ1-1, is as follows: KAGVTQTPRYLIKTRGQQVTLSCSPISGHRSVSWYQQTPGQGLQFLFEYFSETQRNKGNFPGRFSGRQFSNSRSEMNVSTLELGDSALYLCASSLGIVRDSGKAFFGQGTRLTVV.

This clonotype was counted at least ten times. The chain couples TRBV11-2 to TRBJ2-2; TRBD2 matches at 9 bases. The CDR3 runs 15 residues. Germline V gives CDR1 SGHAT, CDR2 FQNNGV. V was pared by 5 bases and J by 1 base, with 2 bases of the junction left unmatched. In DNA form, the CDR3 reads TGTGCCAGCAGCCGGACTAGCGAGAACACCGGGGAGCTGTTTTTT. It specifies CASSRTSENTGELFF.

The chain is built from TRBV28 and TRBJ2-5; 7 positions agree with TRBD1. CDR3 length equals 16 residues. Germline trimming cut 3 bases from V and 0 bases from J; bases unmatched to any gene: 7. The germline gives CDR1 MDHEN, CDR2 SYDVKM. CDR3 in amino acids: CASSFRTGLNQETQYF. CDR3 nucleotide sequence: TGTGCCAGCAGTTTCAGGACAGGTTTGAACCAAGAGACCCAGTACTTC. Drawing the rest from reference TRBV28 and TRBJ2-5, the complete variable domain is DVKVTQSSRYLVKRTGEKVFLECVQDMDHENMFWYRQDPGLGLRLIYFSYDVKMKEKGDIPEGYSVSREKKERFSLILESASTNQTSMYLCASSFRTGLNQETQYFGPGTRLLVL.

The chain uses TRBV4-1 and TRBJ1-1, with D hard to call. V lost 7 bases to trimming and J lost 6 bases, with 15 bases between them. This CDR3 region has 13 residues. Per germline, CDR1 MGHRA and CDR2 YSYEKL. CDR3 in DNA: TGCGCCAGCACCAAAGAGGGATGGGCTGAAGCTTTCTTT. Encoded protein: CASTKEGWAEAFF.

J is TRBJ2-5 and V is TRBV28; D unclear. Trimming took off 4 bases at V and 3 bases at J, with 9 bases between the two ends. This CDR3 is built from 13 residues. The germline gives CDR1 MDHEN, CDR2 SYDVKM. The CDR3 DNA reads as TGTGCCAGCAGTTCCAGACGCGAAGAGACCCAGTACTTC. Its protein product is CASSSRREETQYF.

The CDR3, as DNA: TGTGCCTGGTTCTCGACTAGCGGGGGACCCAATGAGCAGTTCTTC. Its protein is CAWFSTSGGPNEQFF. The J gene is TRBJ2-1, the V gene TRBV30; 12 positions agree with TRBD2. The CDR3 has 15 residues. Germline loops: CDR1 GTSNPN, CDR2 SVGIG (reference sequence). The junction had 8 bases not matched to a gene; V was cut back by 5 bases and J by 6 bases.